This is a list of T cell receptor beta chains from one sample in a study of cytomegalovirus exposure and HLA in healthy donors. TCRdb's table, derived via immunoSEQ multiplex PCR, lists solely in-frame clones and lacks some. The data show some 150,000 clones, around 82% seen once. Material for sequencing was PBMCs. These receptors were collected from a man aged 18 to 30 in good health and CMV-seropositive. Both conserved end residues are part of each CDR3. The D gene is left open where the match is weak. Clone size appears in some rows only: once, few, many, or a class for an expanded clone.

TRBV27	.	TRBD2	TRBJ2-3	CASSSPRLAGEVDTQYF	TGTGCCAGCAGTTCCCCGCGACTAGCGGGAGAGGTAGATACGCAGTATTTT
TRBV2	.	TRBD1	TRBJ2-1	CASSSDRGLIIYNEQFF	TGTGCCAGCAGTTCAGACAGGGGGTTAATTATTTACAATGAGCAGTTCTTC
TRBV4-1	.	TRBD2	TRBJ2-7	CASSQSASGYYEQYF	TGCGCCAGCAGCCAATCGGCTAGCGGCTACTACGAGCAGTACTTC
TRBV10-2	.	TRBD1	TRBJ2-7	CASSSPGTGTLVEQYF	TGCGCCAGCAGTTCCCCCGGGACAGGGACCCTTGTCGAGCAGTACTTC
TRBV6-1	once	.	TRBJ1-5	CASSDLQGYQPQHF	TGTGCCAGCAGTGACCTTCAGGGATATCAGCCCCAGCATTTT
TRBV30	.	TRBD1	TRBJ1-4	CAWSGGQNEKLFF	TGTGCCTGGAGTGGGGGACAGAATGAAAAACTGTTTTTT
TRBV7-9	.	.	TRBJ2-6	CASSLRTAGANVLTF	TGTGCCAGCAGTCTTAGGACAGCTGGGGCCAACGTCCTGACTTTC
TRBV5-1	.	.	TRBJ2-3	CASSLEAGRTDTQYF	TGCGCCAGCAGCTTGGAGGCGGGGAGGACAGATACGCAGTATTTT
TRBV28	.	TRBD1	TRBJ1-2	CASSPRGRGLDYGYTF	TGTGCCAGCAGTCCTCGGGGCAGGGGGCTTGACTATGGCTACACCTTC
TRBV6-1	once	.	TRBJ2-7	CASSENGAQVYEQYF	TGTGCCAGCAGTGAGAATGGGGCACAGGTCTACGAGCAGTACTTC
TRBV29-1	.	.	TRBJ2-7	CSVETSGVLEQYF	TGCAGCGTTGAAACTAGTGGAGTCCTCGAGCAGTACTTC
TRBV27	.	TRBD2	TRBJ2-7	CASSLLGTSGNRYEQYF	TGTGCCAGCAGTCTCCTCGGGACTAGCGGGAACAGATACGAGCAGTACTTC
TRBV21-1	.	.	TRBJ2-7	CASKTGGHTNYEQYF	TGTGCCAGTAAAACAGGGGGCCACACAAACTACGAGCAGTACTTC
TRBV28	.	.	TRBJ2-3	CASMRGRADTQYF	TGTGCCAGCATGAGAGGGCGCGCAGATACGCAGTATTTT
TRBV6-1	.	TRBD1	TRBJ1-5	CASSLGTDSNQPQHF	TGTGCCAGCAGTCTAGGGACAGATAGCAATCAGCCCCAGCATTTT
TRBV4-1	.	TRBD2	TRBJ2-7	CASSPWTSGPYEQYF	TGCGCCAGCAGCCCCTGGACTAGCGGGCCTTACGAGCAGTACTTC
TRBV2	.	.	TRBJ2-5	CASSAGETQYF	TGTGCCAGCAGTGCCGGGGAGACCCAGTACTTC
TRBV15	.	.	TRBJ2-2	CATSRDRGGELFF	TGTGCCACCAGCAGAGACAGAGGCGGGGAGCTGTTTTTT